The present TCR beta chain was sequenced within a study of T cell responses to AZD1222 COVID-19 vaccine. Only in-frame clones appear in the TCRdb table, and some are missing; sequencing was by immunoSEQ multiplex PCR. The sample lists some 110,000 clones, approximately 83% seen once, with around 9.9% in the top ten. As to this clone: What it binds is not known.

Losses at the gene ends were 4 bases for V and 1 base for J; bases not matched to a gene: 9. The CDR3 loop spans 17 amino acids. Germline CDR1 and CDR2: SGHDT and YYEEEE. General study results and limits: Unmutated variant regions are reportedly the target of nearly half of TCRs that are spike-specific. Spike-specific TCR repertoires showed rising breadth and depth after two AZD1222 doses. Repertoire sampling was restricted to post-peak T cell response timepoints. Donors were largely white British and mainly female; clonal diversity was possibly underestimated.

The V gene is TRBV5-6, the J gene TRBJ1-3; 9 bases agree with TRBD1. The receptor was isolated from an adult in good health. This sample comprised peripheral blood, obtained on day 0 of AZD1222 vaccination. In DNA form, the CDR3 reads TGTGCCAGCAGCCTATACCGGACAGGGGATTCTGGAAACACCATATATTTT. Amino acids: CASSLYRTGDSGNTIYF.